The clone carrying this TCR beta chain was detected a few times. The CDR3 extends over 14 amino acids. Germline-derived CDR1 and CDR2 are SGHRS and YFSETQ. V dropped 0 bases and J dropped 7; count of bases not matched to a gene: 7. The source of the sample is a study of cytomegalovirus exposure and HLA in healthy donors. Vbeta (60) and Jbeta (13) primers were used in the PCR. Study processing details: Later, roughly 86 million unique TCR beta chains were counted in an analysis, and some 10 million of them were shared. Sequenced by immunoSEQ multiplex PCR; TCRdb stores in-frame clones only, minus some. The V and J calls and clone size come from that table; D and trimming were worked out from the DNA. Of about 220,000 clones listed, roughly 83% are singletons.

V usage is TRBV5-1 and J usage is TRBJ2-7; the match to TRBD1 covers 7 bases. Sample: PBMCs. The clonotype was recovered from a boy aged 2 to 10 in good health and CMV-seronegative. CDR3 nucleotide sequence: TGCGCCAGCAGCTTGGACCGACAGGGCGGGGAGCAGTACTTC. Amino acids: CASSLDRQGGEQYF.